The next 25 T cell receptor beta chains were all read from a single sample in a study of T-cell reconstitution after alpha-beta-depleted transplantation in children. Unique molecular identifiers featured in how the TCRbeta library was prepared. MiXCR, applied by TCRdb to the PCR reads, yields one record per CDR3 protein. This table has around 270,000 distinct CDR3 sequences, 9.5% to 13% appearing once. The source was PBMCs, collected before TCRalphabeta/CD19-depleted stem cell transplant. Source of these receptors: a boy less than two years old with acute myeloid leukemia, due to receive a stem cell transplant.

The table lists this clonotype with many counts. The genes are TRBV3-1 and TRBJ2-3, with D unresolved. Looked up from germline, CDR1 is LGHDT and CDR2 is YNNKEL (reference sequence). Trimming shortened V by 4 bases and J by 0 bases, and 17 bases separated the two germline ends. This CDR3 has 17 amino acids. In DNA, the CDR3 is TGTGCCAGCAGCCGATCAAACCGCGGTCTGAGCACAGATACGCAGTATTTT. Its translation: CASSRSNRGLSTDTQYF.

This clonotype was seen ten or more times. J is TRBJ2-3 and V is TRBV7-2; 8 bases fit TRBD2. V shed 7 bases and J 7 bases; nucleotides not matched to a gene: 7. The CDR3 is 13 amino acids. CDR1 SGHTA and CDR2 FQGNSA come from the germline V gene. The CDR3 DNA is TGTGCCAGCAAAGACGGGGGGGCCAATACGCAGTATTTT. Protein product: CASKDGGANTQYF.

This clonotype was observed at least ten times. The chain recombines TRBV11-2 with TRBJ2-1; the match to TRBD2 covers 10 bases. From germline, CDR1 is SGHAT and CDR2 FQNNGV. The CDR3 sequence is 14 residues long. Trimming cost V 5 bases and J 13 bases; bases outside gene matches: 11. The chain's CDR3 is CASSPALLAGLQFF. DNA for the CDR3: TGTGCCAGCAGCCCAGCGCTACTAGCGGGGCTTCAGTTCTTC.

This clonotype was counted many times. The CDR3 spells CASSLASGVEKLFF. The DNA of the CDR3 is TGTGCCAGCAGCTTAGCTTCCGGGGTTGAAAAACTGTTTTTT. The chain uses TRBV7-9 and TRBJ1-4; D gene ambiguous. V was trimmed by 0 bases and J by 7 bases, leaving 9 bases between them. The CDR3 is 14 amino acids. Germline values: CDR1 SEHNR, CDR2 FQNEAQ (reference sequence).

This clonotype was picked up many times. The chain employs TRBV9 and TRBJ2-1; TRBD1 aligns across 11 bases. This CDR3 has 14 amino acids. CDR1 is SGDLS and CDR2 is YYNGEE in the germline V gene. V shed 5 bases, J shed 4 bases, and the junction held 2 bases outside the gene matches. The CDR3 loop reads CASSGTGGYNEQFF. The CDR3 region has the DNA TGTGCCAGCAGTGGGACAGGGGGTTACAATGAGCAGTTCTTC.

This clonotype was picked up many times. The chain uses TRBV7-2 and TRBJ1-6; weak D call: TRBD1 (5 bases). Trimming took off 3 bases at V and 8 bases at J, with 14 bases between the two ends. The CDR3 totals 15 residues. From germline, CDR1 is SGHTA and CDR2 FQGNSA. The CDR3 loop reads CASSLGPGYHSPLHF. Written as DNA, the CDR3 is TGTGCCAGCAGCTTGGGGCCGGGGTACCATTCACCCCTCCACTTT. The variable domain in full, with the rest retrieved from reference TRBV7-2 and TRBJ1-6, is GAGVSQSPSNKVTEKGKDVELRCDPISGHTALYWYRQSLGQGLEFLIYFQGNSAPDKSGLPSDRFSAERTGGSVSTLTIQRTQQEDSAVYLCASSLGPGYHSPLHFGNGTRLTVT.

Notes on this clonotype: A much larger clonotype is one base distant, so this may be a read error. The chain's CDR3 is CASSLTYSNQTQHF. CDR3 in DNA: TGTGCCAGCAGTTTAACCTATAGCAATCAGACCCAGCATTTT. V usage is TRBV28 and J usage is TRBJ1-5; D uncertain. The CDR3 sequence is 14 residues long. Germline V gene lookup returns CDR1 MDHEN and CDR2 SYDVKM.

This clonotype was picked up many times. The chain uses TRBV12-3 or TRBV12-4 and TRBJ2-5; D perhaps matches TRBD2 (6 bases). Trimming cost V 7 bases and J 1 base, with 10 bases left between them. The CDR3 length is 13 residues. Here the CDR3 reads CASKGTVQETQYF. CDR3 nucleotides: TGTGCCAGCAAAGGGACTGTCCAAGAGACCCAGTACTTC.

This clonotype was found a few times. The chain carries TRBV7-9 and TRBJ1-6; 8 nucleotides match TRBD1. Per the germline V gene, CDR1 is SEHNR and CDR2 is FQNEAQ (reference sequence). Losses at the gene ends were 5 bases for V and 7 bases for J; bases not matched to a gene: 1. The CDR3 covers 13 residues. CDR3 residues: CASSPGGNSPLHF. The CDR3, as DNA: TGTGCCAGCAGCCCAGGGGGCAATTCACCCCTCCACTTT.

This clonotype was recorded many times. The V call is TRBV10-3, the J call TRBJ2-6, with D possibly being TRBD1 (5 bases). CDR3 length equals 14 residues. With 5 bases removed from V and 4 bases from J, the gap between germline ends came to 9 bases. The germline V gene encodes CDR1 ENHRY and CDR2 SYGVKD. Here the CDR3 reads CAISSGSGANVLTF. Here the CDR3 DNA reads TGTGCCATCAGTTCAGGGTCCGGGGCCAACGTCCTGACTTTC.

The rearrangement uses TRBV6-5 and TRBJ2-7; 9 nucleotides line up with TRBD1. This CDR3 has 14 amino acids. Germline trimming cut 2 bases from V and 6 bases from J; bases unmatched to any gene: 5. Per germline, CDR1 MNHEY and CDR2 SVGAGI. For the CDR3, the DNA is TGTGCCAGCAGTTACCCGGGACAGGGCGCCGAGCAGTACTTC. It yields the protein CASSYPGQGAEQYF.

V is TRBV11-2 and J is TRBJ2-5; 9 nucleotides line up with TRBD2. The germline CDR1 and CDR2 sequences are SGHAT and FQNNGV. This CDR3 region has 20 residues. J lost 1 base, V lost 1 base, and 16 bases had no gene match. The CDR3 DNA follows: TGTGCCAGCAGCTTAGTTGTCGCTAGCGGGATCAGTGGGGTCCAAGAGACCCAGTACTTC. Translated, it gives CASSLVVASGISGVQETQYF.

This clonotype was observed many times. The chain links TRBV4-2 to TRBJ2-5; possibly TRBD2 for D (7 bases). V was clipped by 4 bases and J by 4 bases, with 19 bases between them. CDR3 length: 16 amino acids. Germline V CDR1 and CDR2: LGHNA, YNFKEQ. CDR3 sequence: CASSRSAGARGETQYF. CDR3 DNA sequence: TGTGCCAGCAGCCGATCCGCGGGGGCAAGGGGAGAGACCCAGTACTTC.

The table lists this clonotype with many counts. The chain is built from TRBV20-1 and TRBJ2-3, with a weak D call TRBD2 (6 bases). Germline V gene lookup returns CDR1 DFQATT and CDR2 SNEGSKA (reference sequence). CDR3 size: 12 residues. The CDR3 sequence is CSGRGSTDTQYF. DNA of the CDR3: TGCAGCGGGAGAGGTAGCACAGATACGCAGTATTTT.

The table lists this clonotype with many counts. V usage is TRBV9 and J usage is TRBJ2-5, with D maybe TRBD2 (6 bases). Germline V gene lookup returns CDR1 SGDLS and CDR2 YYNGEE. The CDR3 is 15 residues long. V was trimmed by 0 bases and J by 2 bases, leaving 11 bases between them. CDR3 loop: CASSVGTTNQETQYF. The CDR3 coding sequence is TGTGCCAGCAGCGTAGGGACTACCAATCAAGAGACCCAGTACTTC.

At least ten counts were recorded for this clonotype. This chain uses TRBV25-1 with TRBJ2-7, with 8 nucleotides matching TRBD2. CDR3 length: 15 residues. In germline, CDR1 is MGHDK, CDR2 SYGVNS. V was pared by 5 bases and J by 3 bases, with 9 bases of the junction left unmatched. CDR3 nucleotide sequence: TGTGCCAGCAGTCGGACCGGGGGGGGGCACTACGAGCAGTACTTC. Residues: CASSRTGGGHYEQYF.

This clonotype was recorded at least ten times. The DNA for the CDR3 is TGTGCCAGCAGTTTAGAACAGTTCGCTAGCACAGATACGCAGTATTTT. Its translation is CASSLEQFASTDTQYF. This sequence joins TRBV28 and TRBJ2-3, with D hard to call. The length of the CDR3 is 16 residues. Germline values: CDR1 MDHEN, CDR2 SYDVKM. Between the trimmed V and J ends, which lost 2 bases and 0 bases, there was a span of 12 bases.

The chain has TRBV19 and TRBJ2-1; 8 bases are shared with TRBD2. Germline V CDR1 and CDR2: LNHDA, SQIVND (reference sequence). The CDR3 covers 15 residues. Trimming at V came to 5 bases and at J to 6 bases, leaving 9 bases not matched to a gene. The CDR3 reads CASSPSSAGVNEQFF. The CDR3 DNA sequence: TGTGCCAGTAGTCCCTCGTCAGCGGGAGTCAATGAGCAGTTCTTC.

Ten or more counts support this clonotype. The J gene is TRBJ2-7, the V gene TRBV11-2; 9 nucleotides line up with TRBD2. Germline V gene sequence: CDR1 SGHAT, CDR2 FQNNGV. The V gene end was trimmed by 6 bases and the J gene end by 6 bases; junction bases not matched to a gene: 6. The CDR3 runs to 13 residues. CDR3 protein: CASSEAGGIEQYF. The CDR3 coding sequence is TGTGCCAGCAGTGAGGCGGGAGGGATCGAGCAGTACTTC.

This clonotype has just a few counts. The rearrangement links TRBV10-3 to TRBJ1-5, with D unresolved. Germline V lookup: CDR1 ENHRY, CDR2 SYGVKD. There are 16 residues in the CDR3. Between the trimmed V and J ends, which lost 4 bases and 2 bases, there was a span of 15 bases. Here the CDR3 DNA reads TGTGCCATCAGTGTGGAGTGGGGTGTCGGCAATCAGCCCCAGCATTTT. Amino acid sequence: CAISVEWGVGNQPQHF.

This clonotype was detected many times. V and J are TRBV5-6 and TRBJ2-5, with a tentative D call TRBD1 (6 bases). Per the germline V gene, CDR1 is SGHDT and CDR2 is YYEEEE. V dropped 1 base and J dropped 7 bases, with 17 bases sitting between them. This CDR3 is built from 15 residues. Written as DNA, the CDR3 is TGTGCCAGCAGCTTGAGGGTCAGTGGCAGGGGGACCCAGTACTTC. Its translation: CASSLRVSGRGTQYF.

This clonotype occurred many times. V gene TRBV4-3 combines with J gene TRBJ2-5; possibly TRBD1 for D (6 bases). The CDR3 contains 14 residues. The V end was cut by 0 bases, the J end by 7 bases, with 12 bases between. Germline CDR1 is LGHNA and CDR2 is YSLEER. CDR3 DNA: TGCGCCAGCAGCCAAGATCACCCCAGGGGGACCCAGTACTTC. Its translation: CASSQDHPRGTQYF.

There are a few counts of this clonotype. The CDR3 DNA follows: TGTGCCAGCAGCTCGTCGCCTCTAGCTTTAAGCTCCTACGAGCAGTACTTC. Protein: CASSSSPLALSSYEQYF. The V gene is TRBV7-8, the J gene TRBJ2-7; possibly TRBD2 for D (5 bases). The V end lost 4 bases, the J end lost 0 bases, and 19 bases lay between the germline ends. Germline V gives CDR1 SGHVS, CDR2 FQNEAQ. This CDR3 region has 17 residues.

The chain combines TRBV5-1 with TRBJ2-6, with D hard to call. Germline-derived CDR1 and CDR2 are SGHRS and YFSETQ. The germline V and J ends were trimmed by 4 bases and 11 bases, with 16 bases remaining between them. CDR3 length: 14 residues. DNA of the CDR3: TGCGCCAGCAGCCGAACCACAGAGAACCACGTCCTGACTTTC. It encodes CASSRTTENHVLTF.

This clonotype was seen only a few times. The J gene is TRBJ1-6, the V gene TRBV7-8; 9 bases fit TRBD1. Per the germline V gene, CDR1 is SGHVS and CDR2 is FQNEAQ. The CDR3 covers 15 residues. The trim removed 5 bases at V and 9 bases at J, leaving 8 bases unmatched. The CDR3 nucleotides are TGTGCCAGCAGCAATCCACCGGGACAGGGTTCACCCCTCCACTTT. This gives the protein CASSNPPGQGSPLHF.